This is a list of T cell receptor beta chains from one sample in a study of cytomegalovirus exposure and HLA in healthy donors. Here immunoSEQ multiplex PCR was the method, and the copy in TCRdb shows in-frame clones only, minus some. The table has some 170,000 clones, less than 80% seen once. Sequencing was done on a sample of PBMCs. Receptor source: a man aged 35-49 years in good health and CMV-seronegative. Each CDR3 is given with its conserved first and last residue. A D gene is named only where the DNA matches it firmly. Only part of the rows carry a size: once, few, many, or a class if the clone is expanded.

D gene	V gene	clone size	J gene	CDR3 protein	CDR3 DNA
TRBD1	TRBV19	.	TRBJ1-1	CASRQGQLNTEAFF	TGTGCCTCTCGCCAGGGACAGCTGAACACTGAAGCTTTCTTT
TRBD2	TRBV7-9	.	TRBJ2-3	CASSRDSGSTDTQYF	TGTGCCAGCAGCCGAGATAGCGGGAGCACAGATACGCAGTATTTT
.	TRBV5-6	.	TRBJ1-6	CASSPTMTGNYNSPLHF	TGTGCCAGCAGCCCCACAATGACAGGCAACTATAATTCACCCCTCCACTTT
TRBD1	TRBV6-5	.	TRBJ1-1	CASSLGQGGEAFF	TGTGCCAGCAGCCTGGGACAGGGGGGTGAAGCTTTCTTT
.	TRBV7-3	.	TRBJ2-2	CASSAESYTGELFF	TGTGCCAGCAGCGCCGAGTCTTACACCGGGGAGCTGTTTTTT
.	TRBV5-5	.	TRBJ2-7	CASSPTGVISYEQYF	TGTGCCAGCAGCCCTACAGGAGTAATTTCCTACGAGCAGTACTTC
TRBD1	TRBV2	once	TRBJ2-7	CASSKQGAIDEQYF	TGTGCCAGCAGTAAACAGGGGGCTATAGACGAGCAGTACTTC
TRBD2	TRBV7-6	.	TRBJ2-3	CASSQTPGGTSTDTQYF	TGTGCCAGCAGCCAAACCCCGGGGGGGACTAGTACAGATACGCAGTATTTT
TRBD2	TRBV7-2	.	TRBJ2-7	CASSEQLAGGREQYF	TGTGCCAGCAGCGAACAACTAGCGGGGGGGCGTGAGCAGTACTTC
.	TRBV7-6	.	TRBJ2-3	CASSPGSGTDTQYF	TGTGCCAGCAGCCCAGGGTCGGGCACAGATACGCAGTATTTT
.	TRBV29-1	.	TRBJ2-3	CSVVDSSTDTQYF	TGCAGCGTTGTTGACAGCTCCACAGATACGCAGTATTTT
TRBD1	TRBV19	.	TRBJ1-2	CATADRGTSRTF	TGTGCCACCGCGGACAGGGGCACGTCGAGGACCTTC
.	TRBV5-6	.	TRBJ1-2	CASSWTSDFYGYTF	TGTGCCAGCAGCTGGACATCGGATTTCTATGGCTACACCTTC
.	TRBV25-1	.	TRBJ1-3	CASSIPGSGNTIYF	TGTGCCAGCAGTATCCCAGGGTCTGGAAACACCATATATTTT
.	TRBV6-5	.	TRBJ1-4	CASSYSSGGAEKLFF	TGTGCCAGCAGTTACTCTTCGGGGGGCGCCGAAAAACTGTTTTTT
TRBD1	TRBV6-5	.	TRBJ1-3	CASSYDRGISGNTIYF	TGTGCCAGCAGTTACGACAGGGGGATTAGCGGAAACACCATATATTTT
.	TRBV27	.	TRBJ2-7	CASSSIDRWPEQYF	TGTGCCAGCAGTTCGATCGACAGGTGGCCCGAGCAGTACTTC
TRBD1	TRBV5-4	.	TRBJ2-2	CASKVQGASRGELFF	TGTGCCAGCAAAGTACAGGGGGCTTCGCGCGGGGAGCTGTTTTTT
TRBD1	TRBV5-4	few	TRBJ1-4	CASSSGQGREKLFF	TGTGCCAGCAGCTCTGGACAGGGGAGGGAAAAACTGTTTTTT
.	TRBV7-2	.	TRBJ1-2	CASSLWGGRDGYTF	TGTGCCAGCAGCTTATGGGGAGGGCGGGATGGCTACACCTTC
TRBD1	TRBV27	.	TRBJ2-5	CASSPPGQGYFQETQYF	TGTGCCAGCAGTCCGCCGGGACAGGGGTATTTCCAAGAGACCCAGTACTTC
.	TRBV9	.	TRBJ1-1	CASSVATGRTEAFF	TGTGCCAGCAGCGTAGCTACAGGGCGGACTGAAGCTTTCTTT
.	TRBV6-5	.	TRBJ2-7	CASSYSQGNEQYF	TGTGCCAGCAGTTACTCACAGGGTAACGAGCAGTACTTC
.	TRBV2	.	TRBJ2-7	CASSDPNLRSYEQYF	TGTGCCAGCAGTGACCCTAACTTACGCTCCTACGAGCAGTACTTC
.	TRBV29-1	.	TRBJ1-2	CSGGPDRNYGYTF	TGCAGCGGTGGTCCTGACAGAAACTATGGCTACACCTTC
.	TRBV7-8	few	TRBJ1-1	CASSPGGTEAFF	TGTGCCAGCAGCCCCGGGGGGACTGAAGCTTTCTTT
.	TRBV7-2	.	TRBJ1-3	CASSLVPYSGNTIYF	TGTGCCAGCAGCTTAGTCCCGTATTCTGGAAACACCATATATTTT
.	TRBV7-9	.	TRBJ2-5	CASSPAWGPVGEKTQYF	TGTGCCAGCAGCCCAGCTTGGGGCCCTGTAGGAGAAAAGACCCAGTACTTC
.	TRBV7-3	once	TRBJ2-5	CASSLWARETQYF	TGTGCCAGCAGCTTATGGGCACGGGAGACCCAGTACTTC
TRBD2	TRBV7-3	.	TRBJ2-3	CASSLAGGLDTQYF	TGTGCCAGCAGTCTAGCGGGGGGGTTAGATACGCAGTATTTT
.	TRBV7-9	few	TRBJ1-2	CSSSRSGGENYGYTF	TGTTCCAGCAGCCGCTCGGGAGGGGAAAACTATGGCTACACCTTC
TRBD1	TRBV5-1	once	TRBJ1-6	CASSQGQGMGSPLHF	TGCGCCAGCAGCCAGGGACAGGGAATGGGGTCACCCCTCCACTTT
TRBD1	TRBV10-3	.	TRBJ2-1	CAISESTGQVIHEQFF	TGTGCCATCAGTGAGTCGACGGGACAGGTGATACATGAGCAGTTCTTC
TRBD2	TRBV7-9	.	TRBJ2-1	CASNVAGGPVEQFF	TGTGCCAGCAACGTAGCGGGGGGGCCGGTTGAGCAGTTCTTC
.	TRBV6-6	once	TRBJ2-2	CASTGGTGELFF	TGTGCCAGCACGGGTGGGACCGGGGAGCTGTTTTTT
.	TRBV29-1	.	TRBJ2-6	CSVQWPGGSGANVLTF	TGCAGCGTTCAATGGCCCGGAGGGTCTGGGGCCAACGTCCTGACTTTC
TRBD1	TRBV30	.	TRBJ1-1	CAWATTGYTEAFF	TGTGCCTGGGCAACGACAGGGTACACTGAAGCTTTCTTT
TRBD1	TRBV7-2	.	TRBJ1-3	CASSLDRERRDTIYF	TGTGCCAGCAGCTTGGACAGGGAGAGGAGAGACACCATATATTTT
TRBD1	TRBV7-6	.	TRBJ1-1	CASSPGQGALNTEAFF	TGTGCCAGCAGTCCAGGACAGGGGGCCTTGAACACTGAAGCTTTCTTT
TRBD1	TRBV28	.	TRBJ2-5	CASSPRWGRDRGWETQYF	TGTGCCAGCAGCCCGAGGTGGGGGCGGGACAGGGGATGGGAGACCCAGTACTTC
TRBD2	TRBV6-6	.	TRBJ2-5	CASRSGGAWETQYF	TGTGCCAGCAGAAGCGGGGGGGCCTGGGAGACCCAGTACTTC
TRBD2	TRBV5-4	.	TRBJ2-1	CASSLSGGLGGEQFF	TGTGCCAGCAGCCTTAGCGGGGGGTTAGGCGGTGAGCAGTTCTTC
TRBD2	TRBV4-1	.	TRBJ2-5	CASSQWEGETQYF	TGCGCCAGCAGCCAATGGGAGGGGGAGACCCAGTACTTC
TRBD2	TRBV6-5	few	TRBJ2-3	CASSYRTSGHRDTQYF	TGTGCCAGCAGTTACCGGACTAGCGGGCATCGAGATACGCAGTATTTT